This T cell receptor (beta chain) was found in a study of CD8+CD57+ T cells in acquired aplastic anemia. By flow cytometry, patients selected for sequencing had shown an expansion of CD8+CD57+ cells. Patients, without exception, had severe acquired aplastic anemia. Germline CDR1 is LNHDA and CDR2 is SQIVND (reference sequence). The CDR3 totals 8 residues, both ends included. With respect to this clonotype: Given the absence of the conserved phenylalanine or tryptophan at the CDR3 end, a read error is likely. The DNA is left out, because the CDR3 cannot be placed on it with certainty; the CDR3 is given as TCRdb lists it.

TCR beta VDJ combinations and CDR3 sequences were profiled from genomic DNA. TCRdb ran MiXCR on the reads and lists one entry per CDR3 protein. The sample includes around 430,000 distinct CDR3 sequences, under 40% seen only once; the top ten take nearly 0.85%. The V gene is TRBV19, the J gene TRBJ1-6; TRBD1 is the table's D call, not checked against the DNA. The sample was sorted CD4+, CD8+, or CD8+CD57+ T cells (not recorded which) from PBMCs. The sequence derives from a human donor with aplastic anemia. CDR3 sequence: CASSQAPT.